This T cell receptor (beta chain) is drawn from a study of blood T cell repertoires in COVID-19. Using immunoSEQ multiplex PCR, the repertoire was profiled, and TCRdb retains in-frame clones only, with some absent. The sample contains about 250,000 clones, about 68% of which appear only once. CDR1 and CDR2 (germline): MNHEY, SVGEGT. Trimming stripped 2 bases from V and 2 bases from J, with 12 bases between. The CDR3 is 15 amino acids. The sequence came from a woman older than 75 with acute or convalescent COVID-19. What was sequenced was peripheral blood. The chain joins TRBV6-2 or TRBV6-3 to TRBJ1-2; D perhaps matches TRBD1 (6 bases). The CDR3 nucleotides are TGTGCCAGCAGTTACGGGAGCGGGGGCAACTATGGCTACACCTTC. Translated: CASSYGSGGNYGYTF.